The 5 T cell receptor beta chains presented below share a single source sample, sequenced in a study of regulatory T cells in long-lasting Graves disease. The sample's time point: persistent/refractory GD, antithyroid drugs over 5 years with positive TRAb. PBMCs were the source of the RNA used for TCR sequencing. In building TCR beta libraries, iRepertoire HTBI primers were used together with Arm-PCR of CDR3 regions. TCRdb reprocessed the multiplex PCR reads with MiXCR, giving one entry per CDR3 protein. The sample consists of 300,000 to 500,000 distinct CDR3 sequences, 20% of them appearing once. This specimen was peripheral blood mononuclear cells (PBMCs), taken when the disease was refractory, from a patient treated with antithyroid drugs. The receptors here all came from a female donor with Graves disease.

The table lists this clonotype with many counts. The chain carries TRBV30 and TRBJ1-4, with 12 bases lining up with TRBD1. CDR1 GTSNPN and CDR2 SVGIG come from the germline V gene (reference sequence). V was pared by 5 bases and J by 4 bases, with 11 bases of the junction left unmatched. The CDR3 consists of 17 residues. CDR3 protein: CAWDASRDRGLNEKLFF. The DNA of the CDR3 is TGTGCCTGGGACGCCAGTCGGGACAGGGGGCTTAATGAAAAACTGTTTTTT. Full variable domain (missing parts from reference TRBV30 and TRBJ1-4): SQTIHQWPATLVQPVGSPLSLECTVEGTSNPNLYWYRQAAGRGLQLLFYSVGIGQISSEVPQNLSASRPQDRQFILSSKKLLLSDSGFYLCAWDASRDRGLNEKLFFGSGTQLSVL.

This clonotype was seen ten or more times. This chain's CDR3 is CASSWPGWTEAFF. For the CDR3, the DNA is TGTGCCAGCAGTTGGCCGGGGTGGACTGAAGCTTTCTTT. This chain connects TRBV28 to TRBJ1-1; D not certain. The CDR3 extends over 13 amino acids. CDR1 is MDHEN, CDR2 SYDVKM, per germline. V was clipped by 4 bases and J by 5 bases, with 11 bases between them.

In this sample, this clonotype turned up a few times. The chain couples TRBV19 to TRBJ1-5; unclear D gene. Germline-derived CDR1 and CDR2 are LNHDA and SQIVND (reference sequence). Trimming shortened V by 3 bases and J by 0 bases, and 18 bases separated the two germline ends. CDR3 size: 18 residues. CDR3 nucleotides: TGTGCCAGTAGTATGGGCCAGGCCGGGATATATAGCAATCAGCCCCAGCATTTT. This gives the protein CASSMGQAGIYSNQPQHF. Together with reference TRBV19 and TRBJ1-5, the CDR3 gives the full variable domain: DGGITQSPKYLFRKEGQNVTLSCEQNLNHDAMYWYRQDPGQGLRLIYYSQIVNDFQKGDIAEGYSVSREKKESFPLTVTSAQKNPTAFYLCASSMGQAGIYSNQPQHFGDGTRLSIL.

This clonotype appeared many times. The chain recombines TRBV6-5 with TRBJ1-2; D call uncertain. This CDR3 comprises 14 residues. Looked up from germline, CDR1 is MNHEY and CDR2 is SVGAGI. Trimming shortened V by 0 bases and J by 2 bases, and 7 bases separated the two germline ends. As DNA, the CDR3 is TGTGCCAGCAGTTACTCCTCAGGCAACTATGGCTACACCTTC. This codes for CASSYSSGNYGYTF.

The sample holds many counts of this clonotype. V is TRBV18 and J is TRBJ2-5; D remains ambiguous. Trimming took 3 bases from V and 1 from J, leaving 9 bases between them. The CDR3 runs 14 residues. Germline values: CDR1 KGHSH, CDR2 LQKENI. In DNA form, the CDR3 reads TGTGCCAGCTCACCCTCGACTGCCCAAGAGACCCAGTACTTC. Translating gives CASSPSTAQETQYF.